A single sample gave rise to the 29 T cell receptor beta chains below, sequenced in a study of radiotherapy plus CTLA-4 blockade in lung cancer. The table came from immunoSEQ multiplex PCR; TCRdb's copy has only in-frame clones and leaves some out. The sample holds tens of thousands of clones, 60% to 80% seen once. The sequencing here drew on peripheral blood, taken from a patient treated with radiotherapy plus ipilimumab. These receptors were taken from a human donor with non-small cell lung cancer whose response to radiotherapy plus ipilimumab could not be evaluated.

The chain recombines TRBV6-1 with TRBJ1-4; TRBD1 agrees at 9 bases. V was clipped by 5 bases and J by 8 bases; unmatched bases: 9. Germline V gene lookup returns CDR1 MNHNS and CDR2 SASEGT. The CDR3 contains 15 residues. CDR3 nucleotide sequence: TGTGCCAGCAGTATATCCGGGACAGGGAGGGAAAAACTGTTTTTT. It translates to CASSISGTGREKLFF.

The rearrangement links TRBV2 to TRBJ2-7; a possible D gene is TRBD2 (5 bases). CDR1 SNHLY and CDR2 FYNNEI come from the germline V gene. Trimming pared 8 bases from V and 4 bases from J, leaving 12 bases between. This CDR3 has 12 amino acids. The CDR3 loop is CASRAGPYEQYF. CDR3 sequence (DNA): TGTGCCAGCCGTGCGGGTCCATACGAGCAGTACTTC. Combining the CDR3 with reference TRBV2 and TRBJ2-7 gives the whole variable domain EPEVTQTPSHQVTQMGQEVILRCVPISNHLYFYWYRQILGQKVEFLVSFYNNEISEKSEIFDDQFSVERPDGSNFTLKIRSTKLEDSAMYFCASRAGPYEQYFGPGTRLTVT.

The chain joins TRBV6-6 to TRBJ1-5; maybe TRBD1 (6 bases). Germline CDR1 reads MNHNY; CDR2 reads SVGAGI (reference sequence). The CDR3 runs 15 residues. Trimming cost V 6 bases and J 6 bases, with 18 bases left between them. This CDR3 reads CASSTHLGGGQPQHF. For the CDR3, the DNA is TGTGCCAGCAGCACCCACTTGGGAGGGGGTCAGCCCCAGCATTTT.

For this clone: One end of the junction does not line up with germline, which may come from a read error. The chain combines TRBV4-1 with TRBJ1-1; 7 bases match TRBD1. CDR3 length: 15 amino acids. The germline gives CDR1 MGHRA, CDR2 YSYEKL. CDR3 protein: CASSPRQGGNTEAFF. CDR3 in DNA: TGTGCCAGCAGCCCCAGACAGGGCGGGAACACTGAAGCTTTCTTT.

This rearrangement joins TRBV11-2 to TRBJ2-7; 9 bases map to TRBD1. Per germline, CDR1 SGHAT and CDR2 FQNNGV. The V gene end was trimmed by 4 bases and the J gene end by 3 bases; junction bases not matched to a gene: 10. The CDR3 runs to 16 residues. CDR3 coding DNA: TGTGCCAGCAGCTCCCGGACAGGGGAAAGAGTCTACGAGCAGTACTTC. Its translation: CASSSRTGERVYEQYF.

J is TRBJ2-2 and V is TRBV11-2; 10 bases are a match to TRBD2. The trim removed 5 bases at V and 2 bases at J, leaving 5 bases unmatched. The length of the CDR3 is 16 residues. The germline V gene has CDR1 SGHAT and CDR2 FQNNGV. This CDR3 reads CASSTLAGVNTGELFF. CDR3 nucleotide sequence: TGTGCCAGCAGCACTCTAGCGGGAGTTAACACCGGGGAGCTGTTTTTT.

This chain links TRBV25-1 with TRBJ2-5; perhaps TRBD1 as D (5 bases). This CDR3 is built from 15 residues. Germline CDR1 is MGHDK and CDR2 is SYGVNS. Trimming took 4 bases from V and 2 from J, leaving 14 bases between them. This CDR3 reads CASSAGHSSQETQYF. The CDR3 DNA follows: TGTGCCAGCAGTGCCGGACACTCCTCTCAAGAGACCCAGTACTTC.

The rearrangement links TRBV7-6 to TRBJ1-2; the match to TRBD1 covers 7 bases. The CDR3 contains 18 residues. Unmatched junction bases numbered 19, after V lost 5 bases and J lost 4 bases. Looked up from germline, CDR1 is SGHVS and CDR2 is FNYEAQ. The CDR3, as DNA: TGTGCCAGCAGCCCCCGTTTAGGGGGCGCGTGGGGGCCCTATGGCTACACCTTC. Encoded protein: CASSPRLGGAWGPYGYTF.

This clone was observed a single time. The CDR3 DNA sequence: TGTGCCAGCAGCCAAGACGCCGGTGCGGACAGTTATAGCAATCAGCCCCAGCATTTT. Translating it yields CASSQDAGADSYSNQPQHF. The chain employs TRBV4-2 and TRBJ1-5, with a possible D match to TRBD1 (6 bases). V was pared by 0 bases and J by 0 bases, with 18 bases between. The length of the CDR3 is 19 residues. Germline V gives CDR1 LGHNA, CDR2 YNFKEQ.

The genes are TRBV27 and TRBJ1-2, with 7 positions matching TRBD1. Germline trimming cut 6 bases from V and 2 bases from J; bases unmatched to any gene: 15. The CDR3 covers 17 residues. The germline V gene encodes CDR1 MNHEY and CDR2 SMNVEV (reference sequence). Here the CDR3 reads CASRGFTGQSINYGYTF. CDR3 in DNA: TGTGCCAGCAGGGGATTTACGGGACAGTCCATCAACTATGGCTACACCTTC.

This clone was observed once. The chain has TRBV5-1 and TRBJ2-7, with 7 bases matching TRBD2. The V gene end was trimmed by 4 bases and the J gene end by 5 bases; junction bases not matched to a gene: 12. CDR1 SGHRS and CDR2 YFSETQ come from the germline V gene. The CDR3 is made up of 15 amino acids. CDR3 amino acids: CASSRGGEGSHEQYF. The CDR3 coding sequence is TGCGCCAGCAGCCGTGGGGGGGAGGGGTCCCACGAGCAGTACTTC.

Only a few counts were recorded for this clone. The CDR3 loop is CASSPFGRQYQETQYF. CDR3 sequence (DNA): TGCGCCAGCAGCCCGTTTGGACGACAGTACCAAGAGACCCAGTACTTC. This chain links TRBV5-1 with TRBJ2-5; D may be TRBD1 (5 bases). The CDR3 sequence is 16 residues long. V shed 4 bases and J shed 0 bases, with 16 bases lying between them. The germline CDR1 and CDR2 sequences are SGHRS and YFSETQ.

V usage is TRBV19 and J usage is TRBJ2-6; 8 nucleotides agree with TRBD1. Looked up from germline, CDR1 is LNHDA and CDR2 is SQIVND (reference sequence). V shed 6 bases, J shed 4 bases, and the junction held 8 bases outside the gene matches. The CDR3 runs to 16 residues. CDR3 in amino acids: CASRAGGLGGANVLTF. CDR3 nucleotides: TGTGCCAGTAGGGCAGGGGGCTTGGGAGGGGCCAACGTCCTGACTTTC.

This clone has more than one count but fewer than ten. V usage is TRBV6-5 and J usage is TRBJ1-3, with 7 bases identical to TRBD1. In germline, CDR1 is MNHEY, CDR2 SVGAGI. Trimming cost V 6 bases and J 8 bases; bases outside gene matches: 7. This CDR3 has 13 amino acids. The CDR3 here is CASRLGQAHTIYF. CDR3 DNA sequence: TGTGCCAGCAGACTTGGACAGGCCCACACCATATATTTT.

CDR3 residues: CASRYKNTGELFF. CDR3 DNA: TGTGCCAGCAGATACAAAAACACCGGGGAGCTGTTTTTT. The genes are TRBV6-1 and TRBJ2-2; unclear D gene. The CDR3 contains 13 residues. The germline V gene has CDR1 MNHNS and CDR2 SASEGT. V gave up 6 bases and J gave up 2 bases, with 7 bases separating them.

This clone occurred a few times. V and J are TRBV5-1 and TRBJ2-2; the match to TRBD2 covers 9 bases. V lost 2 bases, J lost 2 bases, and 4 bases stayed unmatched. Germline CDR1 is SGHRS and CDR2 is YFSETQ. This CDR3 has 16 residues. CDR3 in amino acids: CASSFRLAGNTGELFF. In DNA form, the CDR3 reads TGCGCCAGCAGCTTTAGGCTAGCGGGAAACACCGGGGAGCTGTTTTTT.

DNA for the CDR3: TGTGCCAGCAGGGGGCAGTTGAATCAGCCCCAGCATTTT. It translates to CASRGQLNQPQHF. V gene TRBV19 combines with J gene TRBJ1-5; the match to TRBD1 covers 8 bases. With V trimmed by 9 bases and J by 4 bases, 5 bases remained unmatched. This CDR3 has 13 amino acids. Germline CDR1 reads LNHDA; CDR2 reads SQIVND (reference sequence).

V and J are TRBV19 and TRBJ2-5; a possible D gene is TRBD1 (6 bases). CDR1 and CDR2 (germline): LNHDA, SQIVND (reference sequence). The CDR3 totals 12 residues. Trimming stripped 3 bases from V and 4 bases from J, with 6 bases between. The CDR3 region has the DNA TGTGCCAGTAGTATCAGGGGAGAGACCCAGTACTTC. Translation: CASSIRGETQYF.

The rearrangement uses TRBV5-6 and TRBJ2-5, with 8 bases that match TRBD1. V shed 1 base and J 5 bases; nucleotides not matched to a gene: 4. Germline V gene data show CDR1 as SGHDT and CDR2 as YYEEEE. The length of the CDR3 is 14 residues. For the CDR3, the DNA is TGTGCCAGCAGCTTGCAGGGGGCCCTGGAGACCCAGTACTTC. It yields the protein CASSLQGALETQYF.

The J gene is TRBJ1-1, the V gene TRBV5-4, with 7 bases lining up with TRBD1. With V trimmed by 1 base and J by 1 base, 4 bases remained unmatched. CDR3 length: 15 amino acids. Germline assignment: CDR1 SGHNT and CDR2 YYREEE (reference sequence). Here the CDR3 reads CASSLTGQPNTEAFF. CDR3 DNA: TGTGCCAGCAGCTTGACGGGACAGCCGAACACTGAAGCTTTCTTT.

CDR3 region: CASSLRTGGGSGEQYF. The CDR3 DNA is TGTGCCAGCAGCTTAAGGACGGGAGGGGGGAGCGGCGAGCAGTACTTC. This rearrangement joins TRBV11-2 to TRBJ2-7; 8 bases match TRBD2. After removal of 2 bases from V and 6 bases from J, the junction contained 12 bases not matched to a gene. Germline CDR1 is SGHAT and CDR2 is FQNNGV. This CDR3 is 16 amino acids long.

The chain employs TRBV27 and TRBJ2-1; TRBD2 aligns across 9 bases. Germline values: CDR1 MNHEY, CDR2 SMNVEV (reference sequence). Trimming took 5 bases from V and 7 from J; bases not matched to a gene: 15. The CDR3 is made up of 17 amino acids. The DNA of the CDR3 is TGTGCCAGCAGTCCCCTGTCGGGCGGGAGGGTGGGAAATGAGCAGTTCTTC. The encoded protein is CASSPLSGGRVGNEQFF.

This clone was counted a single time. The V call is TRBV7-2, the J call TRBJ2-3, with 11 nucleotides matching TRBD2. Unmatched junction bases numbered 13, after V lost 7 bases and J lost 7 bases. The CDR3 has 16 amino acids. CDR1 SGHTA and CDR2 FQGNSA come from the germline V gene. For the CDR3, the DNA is TGTGCCAGCACCCAAAATAGCGGGAGGGCCATTTATACGCAGTATTTT. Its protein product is CASTQNSGRAIYTQYF.

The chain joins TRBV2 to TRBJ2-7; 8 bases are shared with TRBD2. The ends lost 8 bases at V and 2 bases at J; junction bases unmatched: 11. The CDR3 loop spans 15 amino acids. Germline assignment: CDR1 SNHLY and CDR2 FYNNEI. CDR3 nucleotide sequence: TGTGCCAGCGTCCTAACTAGCGGTTCACCCTACGAGCAGTACTTC. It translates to CASVLTSGSPYEQYF.

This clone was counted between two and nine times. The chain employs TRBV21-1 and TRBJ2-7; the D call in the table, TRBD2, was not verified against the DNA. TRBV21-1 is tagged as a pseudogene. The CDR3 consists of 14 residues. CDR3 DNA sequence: TGTGCCAGCCTTCCACGGGCTAGCGGGTTAGAGCAGTACTTC. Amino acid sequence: CASLPRASGLEQYF.

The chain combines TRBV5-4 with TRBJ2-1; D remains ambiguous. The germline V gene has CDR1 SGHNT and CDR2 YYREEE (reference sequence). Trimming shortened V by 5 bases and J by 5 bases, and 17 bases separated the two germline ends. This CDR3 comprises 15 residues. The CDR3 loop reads CASSPEWALNNEQFF. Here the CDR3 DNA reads TGTGCCAGCAGTCCCGAATGGGCTTTGAACAATGAGCAGTTCTTC.

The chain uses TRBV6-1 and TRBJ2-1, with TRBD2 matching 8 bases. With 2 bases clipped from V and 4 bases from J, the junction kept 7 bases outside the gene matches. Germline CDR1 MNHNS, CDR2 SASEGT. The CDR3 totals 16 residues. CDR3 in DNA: TGTGCCAGCAGTGAATCTCCGGGAGGGCTTTACAATGAGCAGTTCTTC. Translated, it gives CASSESPGGLYNEQFF.

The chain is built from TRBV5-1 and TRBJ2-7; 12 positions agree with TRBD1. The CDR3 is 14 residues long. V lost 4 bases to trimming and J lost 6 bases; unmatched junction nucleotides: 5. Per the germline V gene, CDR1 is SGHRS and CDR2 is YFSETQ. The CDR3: CASSNTGQGAEQYF. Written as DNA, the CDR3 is TGCGCCAGCAGCAACACGGGACAGGGGGCCGAGCAGTACTTC.

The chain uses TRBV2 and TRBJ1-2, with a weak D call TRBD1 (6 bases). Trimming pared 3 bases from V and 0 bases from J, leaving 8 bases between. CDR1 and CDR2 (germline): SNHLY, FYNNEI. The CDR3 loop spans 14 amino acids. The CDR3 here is CASSERGTNYGYTF. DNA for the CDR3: TGTGCCAGCAGTGAGAGGGGGACTAACTATGGCTACACCTTC. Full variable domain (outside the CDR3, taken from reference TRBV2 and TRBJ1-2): EPEVTQTPSHQVTQMGQEVILRCVPISNHLYFYWYRQILGQKVEFLVSFYNNEISEKSEIFDDQFSVERPDGSNFTLKIRSTKLEDSAMYFCASSERGTNYGYTFGSGTRLTVV.